The clone carrying this TCR beta chain was detected only a few times. The antigen is unknown. This sample was included in a study of T cell repertoires in cytomegalovirus infection. Study outcomes and limitations: It was HLA-C-restricted CMV-specific TCR beta clonotypes that dominated the response ex vivo.

In TCRdb, the reads were re-called with MiXCR into one record per CDR3 protein. The table records roughly 310,000 distinct CDR3 sequences, around 29% of them present only once. Trimming took off 7 bases at V and 6 bases at J, with 20 bases between the two ends. The CDR3 length is 15 residues. The origin of this receptor is a human donor in good health (CMV status not recorded). Some clones in this sample may be carry-over from other donors' samples. The J gene is TRBJ2-3, the V gene TRBV12-3 or TRBV12-4; maybe TRBD2 (6 bases). The specimen comprised cultured PBMCs, sampled from culture after CMV antigen stimulation. CDR3 DNA sequence: TGTGCCAGCATCGTGGGTAGCGGCCCTTTGGATACGCAGTATTTT. Translation gives CASIVGSGPLDTQYF.